What follows are 17 T cell receptor beta chains derived from one specimen sequenced in a study of CD8 T cells in Susac syndrome. With random hexamers, reverse transcription was performed on about 0.45 to 1 ug of RNA. TCRdb called the immunoSEQ multiplex PCR reads again in MiXCR, with one record for every CDR3 protein. The top ten clones hold roughly 0.79% of a sample with approximately 49,000 distinct CDR3 sequences, roughly 94% of them seen once. Sequencing was carried out using CD8+ T cells from PBMCs. The source is a human donor with Susac syndrome.

V is TRBV3-1 and J is TRBJ2-1, with D possibly matching TRBD2 (6 bases). Germline V CDR1 and CDR2: LGHDT, YNNKEL (reference sequence). Trimming took off 0 bases at V and 6 bases at J, with 9 bases between the two ends. The length of the CDR3 is 14 residues. The CDR3 here is CASSQDWGGNEQFF. The DNA for the CDR3 is TGTGCCAGCAGCCAAGATTGGGGAGGCAATGAGCAGTTCTTC.

The chain uses TRBV7-9 and TRBJ2-5, with D maybe TRBD2 (5 bases). Germline V gene data show CDR1 as SEHNR and CDR2 as FQNEAQ (reference sequence). The germline V and J ends were trimmed by 5 bases and 5 bases, with 18 bases remaining between them. CDR3 length equals 15 residues. The CDR3 coding sequence is TGTGCCAGCAGCCCCCCAACTAGTTCGGGGGAGACCCAGTACTTC. Amino acids: CASSPPTSSGETQYF.

The chain recombines TRBV20-1 with TRBJ2-7, with TRBD1 matching 7 bases. The germline CDR1 and CDR2 sequences are DFQATT and SNEGSKA (reference sequence). The V gene end was trimmed by 2 bases and the J gene end by 6 bases; junction bases not matched to a gene: 7. The length of the CDR3 is 13 residues. The chain's CDR3 is CSARPTGLLEQYF. Here the CDR3 DNA reads TGCAGTGCTAGACCGACAGGGCTCCTCGAGCAGTACTTC.

This clonotype was seen a single time. The chain recombines TRBV4-3 with TRBJ2-2, with 7 bases matching TRBD2. V shed 5 bases and J 9 bases; nucleotides not matched to a gene: 6. This CDR3 is 13 amino acids long. CDR1 is LGHNA, CDR2 YSLEER, per germline. This chain's CDR3 is CASSEGRARELFF. CDR3 DNA sequence: TGCGCCAGCAGCGAGGGGAGGGCTCGGGAGCTGTTTTTT.

This clonotype was seen just once. J is TRBJ1-4 and V is TRBV7-3, with D uncertain. Germline-derived CDR1 and CDR2 are SGHTA and FQGTGA. There are 12 residues in the CDR3. The V and J ends lost 5 bases and 8 bases respectively, with 9 bases between them. The CDR3 DNA reads TGTGCCAGCAGCCTCCTAGGGGAAAAACTGTTTTTT. As protein: CASSLLGEKLFF.

This chain links TRBV25-1 with TRBJ1-5; D is undetermined. Germline CDR1 reads MGHDK; CDR2 reads SYGVNS. The CDR3 covers 14 residues. V was trimmed by 3 bases and J by 9 bases, leaving 15 bases between them. CDR3 protein: CASSDRGLVGPQHF. The CDR3 coding sequence is TGTGCCAGCAGTGATCGTGGTCTAGTCGGGCCCCAGCATTTT.

The chain is built from TRBV3-1 and TRBJ2-1; D ambiguous. V gave up 0 bases and J gave up 4 bases, with 10 bases separating them. Germline V gives CDR1 LGHDT, CDR2 YNNKEL (reference sequence). The length of the CDR3 is 15 residues. This CDR3 reads CASSQDSSRYNEQFF. For the CDR3, the DNA is TGTGCCAGCAGCCAAGACTCCTCGCGGTACAATGAGCAGTTCTTC.

V and J are TRBV7-2 and TRBJ2-3, with no clear D. With 6 bases removed from V and 4 bases from J, the gap between germline ends came to 14 bases. CDR3 length: 14 amino acids. In germline, CDR1 is SGHTA, CDR2 FQGNSA. CDR3 amino acids: CASSSSTLADTQYF. For the CDR3, the DNA is TGTGCCAGCAGTTCTTCTACCCTCGCAGATACGCAGTATTTT.

The chain links TRBV7-9 to TRBJ2-2; TRBD2 matches 8 bases. The CDR3 spans 16 residues. The V gene end was trimmed by 6 bases and the J gene end by 4 bases; junction bases not matched to a gene: 10. The germline gives CDR1 SEHNR, CDR2 FQNEAQ (reference sequence). The CDR3 protein is CASRPPAGVITGELFF. The CDR3 nucleotides are TGTGCCAGCAGACCCCCAGCGGGGGTGATCACCGGGGAGCTGTTTTTT.

The count of this clonotype is one. J is TRBJ1-5 and V is TRBV6-6; D is unclear. The V end lost 2 bases, the J end lost 7 bases, and 15 bases lay between the germline ends. The length of the CDR3 is 15 residues. Germline V gene data show CDR1 as MNHNY and CDR2 as SVGAGI (reference sequence). CDR3 sequence reads: CASSYGVAVSQPQHF. The CDR3 coding sequence is TGTGCCAGCAGTTACGGTGTGGCAGTAAGCCAGCCCCAGCATTTT.

J is TRBJ2-7 and V is TRBV19, with D possibly matching TRBD1 (5 bases). The V gene lost 4 bases and the J gene lost 5 bases, with 15 bases spanning the gap. Germline loops: CDR1 LNHDA, CDR2 SQIVND (reference sequence). The CDR3 is made up of 14 amino acids. This CDR3 is CASSNFREVDEQYF. CDR3 DNA sequence: TGTGCCAGTAGTAATTTCAGGGAAGTCGACGAGCAGTACTTC.

This chain joins TRBV7-6 and TRBJ1-2, with D possibly TRBD1 on 6 matching bases. Germline V gives CDR1 SGHVS, CDR2 FNYEAQ. V was trimmed by 1 base and J by 2 bases, leaving 14 bases between them. The CDR3 runs to 16 residues. CDR3 bases: TGTGCCAGCAGCTTAGTGGGGGCAGGGCCGAACTATGGCTACACCTTC. This gives the protein CASSLVGAGPNYGYTF.

The chain couples TRBV7-9 to TRBJ1-2; D unclear. The CDR3 spans 10 residues. Between the trimmed V and J ends, which lost 5 bases and 8 bases, there was a span of 6 bases. Germline V gene data show CDR1 as SEHNR and CDR2 as FQNEAQ (reference sequence). DNA for the CDR3: TGTGCCAGCAGCGCCGGAGGCTACACCTTC. Amino acids: CASSAGGYTF.

The J gene is TRBJ2-3, the V gene TRBV18; D uncertain. This CDR3 is built from 14 residues. V was cut by 2 bases and J by 2 bases, with 8 bases left in between. CDR1 is KGHSH and CDR2 is LQKENI in the germline V gene. The CDR3 coding sequence is TGTGCCAGCTCACCAAAAGGTATCACAGATACGCAGTATTTT. This encodes CASSPKGITDTQYF.

The chain has TRBV19 and TRBJ1-5; 8 positions match TRBD1. Germline CDR1 and CDR2: LNHDA and SQIVND (reference sequence). Trimming took 4 bases from V and 2 from J; bases not matched to a gene: 7. This CDR3 comprises 16 residues. The CDR3 protein is CASSNDRGLGNQPQHF. In DNA, the CDR3 is TGTGCCAGTAGTAACGACAGGGGTTTGGGCAATCAGCCCCAGCATTTT.

This sequence joins TRBV6-5 and TRBJ2-7; 8 nucleotides match TRBD1. V lost 4 bases and J lost 2; bases outside the gene matches: 13. In germline, CDR1 is MNHEY, CDR2 SVGAGI. The CDR3 contains 17 residues. CDR3 DNA sequence: TGTGCCAGCAGTTCCCGGACAGGGAAGTGGACAACCTACGAGCAGTACTTC. Its translation: CASSSRTGKWTTYEQYF.

The chain combines TRBV4-3 with TRBJ1-5; D possibly corresponds to TRBD1 (6 bases). CDR1 and CDR2 from the germline V gene are LGHNA and YSLEER. The CDR3 spans 16 residues. Trimming removed 4 bases at V and 5 bases at J, with 18 bases between. CDR3 DNA: TGCGCCAGCAGCCCGTATAGCGGACAGTCCGATCAGCCCCAGCATTTT. This gives the protein CASSPYSGQSDQPQHF.